A selection of T cell receptor beta chains follows, all from one sample in a study of T cells after yellow fever vaccination. MiXCR, applied by TCRdb to the 5' RACE reads, yields one record per CDR3 protein. The sample records about 360,000 distinct CDR3 sequences, around 6.5% being singletons. The specimen was PBMCs, collected 5 days after the yellow fever booster vaccination. These TCRs come from a young man who received the YFV17D yellow fever vaccine. CDR3s include the opening cysteine and the closing phenylalanine or tryptophan. D genes are given only for firm matches. The listing skips clone size in some rows; elsewhere it reads once, few, many or a size class.

15,-,few,TRBJ1-5,TRBV6-1,CASSEGAGSNQPQHF,TGTGCCAGCAGTGAGGGGGCAGGCTCCAATCAGCCCCAGCATTTT
13,-,many,TRBJ1-2,TRBV5-1,CASSFLINDGYTF,TGCGCCAGCAGCTTCCTGATCAACGATGGCTACACCTTC
18,TRBD2,few,TRBJ2-1,TRBV28,CASSFTPRFSGRANEQFF,TGTGCCAGCAGTTTCACACCTCGCTTTAGCGGGAGGGCCAATGAGCAGTTCTTC
16,TRBD1,-,TRBJ1-4,TRBV6-4,CASSSRDRPANEKLFF,TGTGCCAGCAGTTCCCGGGACAGACCAGCTAATGAAAAACTGTTTTTT
14,-,-,TRBJ2-2,TRBV6-5,CASSLGGKAGELFF,TGTGCCAGCAGTTTGGGCGGGAAGGCCGGGGAGCTGTTTTTT
11,-,few,TRBJ2-7,TRBV20-1,CSASRLNEQYF,TGCAGTGCTAGCCGGTTGAACGAGCAGTACTTC
15,-,few,TRBJ2-7,TRBV7-8,CASSPAARGPYEQYF,TGTGCCAGCAGCCCGGCGGCCCGAGGTCCCTACGAGCAGTACTTC
16,-,many,TRBJ2-1,TRBV5-1,CASSLPSGSGYNEQFF,TGCGCCAGCAGCTTGCCATCGGGGTCTGGGTACAATGAGCAGTTCTTC
16,TRBD2,few,TRBJ2-3,TRBV6-2/TRBV6-3,CASRRTLSSGSLTQYF,TGTGCCAGCCGCCGTACCCTCTCTAGCGGGAGTTTGACGCAGTATTTT
16,-,-,TRBJ1-5,TRBV20-1,CSATSPGIRGNQPQHF,TGCAGTGCCACCTCCCCTGGGATTCGCGGGAATCAGCCCCAGCATTTT
11,-,-,TRBJ1-1,TRBV23-1,CASSPRTWEKF,TGCGCCAGCAGTCCACGGACGTGGGAGAAATTT
11,-,-,TRBJ2-2,TRBV19,CASVFTGELFF,TGTGCCAGCGTTTTCACCGGGGAGCTGTTTTTT
12,-,many,TRBJ2-5,TRBV12-3/TRBV12-4,CASSLGLETQYF,TGTGCCAGCAGCTTAGGACTAGAGACCCAGTACTTC
18,TRBD2,-,TRBJ2-1,TRBV12-3/TRBV12-4,CAFSFGTSGRATYNEQFF,TGTGCCTTCAGTTTCGGGACTAGCGGGAGGGCGACCTACAATGAGCAGTTCTTC
15,TRBD1,many,TRBJ2-1,TRBV29-1,CSVERVDRHNNEQFF,TGCAGCGTTGAGAGGGTGGACAGGCACAACAATGAGCAGTTCTTC
15,TRBD2,-,TRBJ2-1,TRBV4-1,CASSQAGRERNEQFF,TGCGCCAGCAGCCAAGCCGGGAGGGAACGGAATGAGCAGTTCTTC
13,TRBD1,many,TRBJ2-3,TRBV28,CASSLGQGDTQYF,TGTGCCAGCAGTTTAGGACAGGGAGATACGCAGTATTTT
14,-,-,TRBJ1-5,TRBV9,CASSISGVNQPQHF,TGTGCCAGCAGCATCTCCGGGGTGAATCAGCCCCAGCATTTT
12,-,few,TRBJ1-5,TRBV20-1,CSARRERQPQHF,TGCAGTGCTAGACGGGAGCGCCAGCCCCAGCATTTT
15,TRBD2,-,TRBJ2-1,TRBV4-3,CASSQPGTSKDEQFF,TGCGCCAGCAGCCAACCCGGGACTAGCAAAGATGAGCAGTTCTTC
16,-,-,TRBJ2-1,TRBV9,CASSVVPLAIYNEQFF,TGTGCCAGCAGCGTAGTCCCACTAGCTATATACAATGAGCAGTTCTTC
14,-,few,TRBJ2-2,TRBV10-3,CAIRLGQNTGELFF,TGTGCCATCAGGCTGGGACAGAACACCGGGGAGCTGTTTTTT